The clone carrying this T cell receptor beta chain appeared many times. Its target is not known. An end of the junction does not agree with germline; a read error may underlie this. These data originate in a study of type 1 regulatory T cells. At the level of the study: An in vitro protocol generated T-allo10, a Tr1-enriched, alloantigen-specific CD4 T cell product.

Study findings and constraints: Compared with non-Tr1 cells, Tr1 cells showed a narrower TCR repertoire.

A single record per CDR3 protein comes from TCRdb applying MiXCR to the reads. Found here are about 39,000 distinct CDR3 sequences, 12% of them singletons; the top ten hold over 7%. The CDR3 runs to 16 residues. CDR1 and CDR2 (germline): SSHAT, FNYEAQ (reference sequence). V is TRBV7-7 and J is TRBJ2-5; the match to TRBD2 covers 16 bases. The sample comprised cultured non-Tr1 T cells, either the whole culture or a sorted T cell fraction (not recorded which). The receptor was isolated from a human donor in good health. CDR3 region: CASSLGLAGGQETQYF. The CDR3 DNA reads TGTGCTAGCAGCCTGGGACTAGCGGGAGGGCAAGAGACCCAGTACTTC.